Shown below are 32 T cell receptor beta chains from a single sample sequenced in a study of T cell repertoires in ileal Crohn's disease (dated by TCRdb to about 2019). Libraries were constructed by the immunoSEQ multiplex PCR assay. In its TCRdb copy, this immuneACCESS table keeps in-frame sequences only and misses some clones. Where compared with another copy, unresolved V genes explain less than half of these, and the others have no known cause. The sample contains about 12,000 clones, around 77% of them found a single time. 3.5% to 5% of the sample comes from the top ten. The sequenced sample consisted of ileal tissue. The receptors were gathered from an adult with Crohn's disease.

Worth noting for this clone: An end of the junction differs from the germline gene, which may be a read error. The V and J genes are TRBV7-7 and TRBJ2-2; possible D gene TRBD2, 5 bases. CDR3 length: 15 amino acids. Germline CDR1 SSHAT, CDR2 FNYEAQ (reference sequence). CDR3 region: CASSSRMGAGGELFF. As DNA, the CDR3 is TGTGCTAGCAGCTCCAGGATGGGCGCGGGCGGGGAGCTGTTTTTT.

The chain uses TRBV6-1 and TRBJ2-2; 7 positions match TRBD1. This CDR3 comprises 14 residues. V was clipped by 5 bases and J by 3 bases; unmatched bases: 3. Germline V lookup: CDR1 MNHNS, CDR2 SASEGT. The CDR3 spells CASSTGVYTGELFF. Here the CDR3 DNA reads TGTGCCAGCAGTACAGGGGTATACACCGGGGAGCTGTTTTTT.

The chain is built from TRBV28 and TRBJ2-4; possibly TRBD1 for D (6 bases). V was cut by 6 bases and J by 2 bases, with 11 bases left in between. This CDR3 contains 14 residues. From germline, CDR1 is MDHEN and CDR2 SYDVKM. CDR3 nucleotides: TGTGCCAGCAGATTTACAGGGACCAAAAACATTCAGTACTTC. It is translated as CASRFTGTKNIQYF.

A few counts support this clone. The rearrangement uses TRBV7-8 and TRBJ1-5; possible D gene TRBD1, 6 bases. The CDR3 is 18 amino acids. Germline CDR1 and CDR2: SGHVS and FQNEAQ. V shed 0 bases and J shed 2 bases, with 17 bases lying between them. DNA for the CDR3: TGTGCCAGCAGCTTAGCGCGGGGGGGCCTGTTGGGCAATCAGCCCCAGCATTTT. Protein product: CASSLARGGLLGNQPQHF.

The rearrangement joins TRBV6-1 to TRBJ1-2; D gene unclear. V lost 4 bases, J lost 4 bases, and 7 bases lay in between. Germline CDR1 and CDR2: MNHNS and SASEGT. This CDR3 region has 12 residues. CDR3 sequence: CASSVQFYGYTF. CDR3 nucleotides: TGTGCCAGCAGTGTCCAATTCTATGGCTACACCTTC.

The chain recombines TRBV11-2 with TRBJ2-7; 8 nucleotides agree with TRBD1. J gave up 2 bases and V 3 bases, and 6 bases lay outside the gene matches. CDR1 SGHAT and CDR2 FQNNGV come from the germline V gene. The CDR3 has 15 residues. CDR3 amino acids: CASSFDRGPPYEQYF. In nucleotides, the CDR3 is TGTGCCAGCAGCTTCGACAGGGGTCCGCCCTACGAGCAGTACTTC.

V and J are TRBV28 and TRBJ2-7; TRBD1 matches at 10 bases. The trim removed 6 bases at V and 1 base at J, leaving 3 bases unmatched. Per germline, CDR1 MDHEN and CDR2 SYDVKM. The CDR3 is 14 residues long. CDR3 coding DNA: TGTGCCAGCAGGACGGGACAGGGGTCCTACGAGCAGTACTTC. It encodes CASRTGQGSYEQYF.

In this sample, this clone turned up once. The chain has TRBV25-1 and TRBJ1-5, with 8 bases that match TRBD1. The germline gives CDR1 MGHDK, CDR2 SYGVNS. The CDR3 extends over 14 amino acids. V was pared by 5 bases and J by 3 bases, with 3 bases of the junction left unmatched. The CDR3 sequence: CASSPGQDNQPQHF. In nucleotides, the CDR3 is TGTGCCAGCAGTCCGGGACAGGACAATCAGCCCCAGCATTTT. Combining the CDR3 with reference TRBV25-1 and TRBJ1-5 gives the whole variable domain EADIYQTPRYLVIGTGKKITLECSQTMGHDKMYWYQQDPGMELHLIHYSYGVNSTEKGDLSSESTVSRIRTEHFPLTLESARPSHTSQYLCASSPGQDNQPQHFGDGTRLSIL.

The CDR3 DNA follows: TGTGCCAGCAGCCCCGCCGGGGTTCGGGGGAACGAGCAGTACTTC. This encodes CASSPAGVRGNEQYF. V gene TRBV27 combines with J gene TRBJ2-7; D is possibly TRBD2 (6 bases). The V end was cut by 6 bases, the J end by 5 bases, with 20 bases between. Germline loops: CDR1 MNHEY, CDR2 SMNVEV (reference sequence). This CDR3 contains 15 residues.

This rearrangement joins TRBV4-1 to TRBJ1-1, with a possible D match to TRBD1 (6 bases). Trimming took 0 bases from V and 4 from J, leaving 9 bases between them. The CDR3 length is 14 residues. Germline V gene lookup returns CDR1 MGHRA and CDR2 YSYEKL. The CDR3 coding sequence is TGCGCCAGCAGCCAAGAGGGGACATTCACTGAAGCTTTCTTT. This codes for CASSQEGTFTEAFF.

The gene calls are TRBV10-3 and TRBJ2-3; D perhaps matches TRBD1 (5 bases). Germline assignment: CDR1 ENHRY and CDR2 SYGVKD. CDR3 length: 14 amino acids. The V and J ends lost 6 bases and 6 bases respectively, with 16 bases between them. The CDR3 bases are TGTGCCATCAGCGGAGACAGAATCATGGATACGCAGTATTTT. It is translated as CAISGDRIMDTQYF.

The chain couples TRBV30 to TRBJ1-3, with 7 bases lining up with TRBD1. V trimming: 4 bases; J trimming: 0 bases; junction bases outside the gene matches: 3. Per germline, CDR1 GTSNPN and CDR2 SVGIG (reference sequence). CDR3 length equals 14 residues. This CDR3 reads CAWTDRSSGNTIYF. The CDR3 region has the DNA TGTGCCTGGACGGACAGGAGCTCTGGAAACACCATATATTTT.

The V and J genes are TRBV5-1 and TRBJ1-2, with 10 bases matching TRBD1. The CDR3 sequence is 15 residues long. J lost 2 bases, V lost 5 bases, and 6 bases had no gene match. Germline V gene sequence: CDR1 SGHRS, CDR2 YFSETQ. The CDR3 coding sequence is TGCGCCAGCAGTTTGATGGGACAGGGGAACTATGGCTACACCTTC. This translates into CASSLMGQGNYGYTF.

As to this clone: An end of the junction does not agree with germline; a read error may underlie this. This chain uses TRBV6-1 with TRBJ1-1; D gene uncertain. Germline CDR1 reads MNHNS; CDR2 reads SASEGT. The CDR3 runs to 10 residues. CDR3 in DNA: TGTGCCAGCAGTGAAGCCGGGTGGTACTTT. Its translation is CASSEAGWYF.

This chain joins TRBV28 and TRBJ1-5; the D is unclear. V was shortened by 2 bases and J by 3 bases, with 8 bases between the two germline ends. The CDR3 consists of 14 residues. The germline V gene has CDR1 MDHEN and CDR2 SYDVKM. The DNA for the CDR3 is TGTGCCAGCAGTTTAGGGCAGTTCAATCAGCCCCAGCATTTT. Protein: CASSLGQFNQPQHF.

This clone is deemed medium-sized (0.01 to 0.1%). This chain uses TRBV13 with TRBJ2-5, with D unresolved. Germline-derived CDR1 and CDR2 are PRHDT and FYEKMQ (reference sequence). The CDR3 totals 14 residues. Trimming pared 3 bases from V and 5 bases from J, leaving 13 bases between. The CDR3 sequence is CASSLGEALETQYF. DNA for the CDR3: TGTGCCAGCAGCTTGGGTGAGGCGCTGGAGACCCAGTACTTC.

This sequence joins TRBV19 and TRBJ2-6, with D possibly matching TRBD1 (5 bases). V lost 3 bases to trimming and J lost 6 bases, with 15 bases between them. The CDR3 extends over 16 amino acids. CDR1 is LNHDA, CDR2 SQIVND, per germline (reference sequence). This chain's CDR3 is CASSIFWTREANVLTF. The CDR3 DNA reads as TGTGCCAGTAGTATTTTCTGGACAAGAGAGGCCAACGTCCTGACTTTC.

The chain employs TRBV6-1 and TRBJ1-2; unclear D gene. This CDR3 is 14 amino acids long. Germline V gives CDR1 MNHNS, CDR2 SASEGT. V was cut by 1 base and J by 4 bases, with 10 bases left in between. This CDR3 reads CASSEVRVVYGYTF. CDR3 DNA sequence: TGTGCCAGCAGTGAAGTTCGGGTGGTCTATGGCTACACCTTC.

The genes are TRBV30 and TRBJ1-1; D gene unclear. This CDR3 has 13 amino acids. Germline V lookup: CDR1 GTSNPN, CDR2 SVGIG (reference sequence). V was trimmed by 4 bases and J by 4 bases, leaving 13 bases between them. This CDR3 is CAWTYGGGTEAFF. The CDR3 nucleotides are TGTGCCTGGACCTACGGAGGTGGCACTGAAGCTTTCTTT.

CDR3 in amino acids: CASRGQGTYEQYF. The DNA for the CDR3 is TGTGCCAGCAGGGGACAGGGAACCTACGAGCAGTACTTC. The chain combines TRBV7-9 with TRBJ2-7; 9 nucleotides line up with TRBD1. The V gene end was trimmed by 6 bases and the J gene end by 2 bases; junction bases not matched to a gene: 2. The CDR3 spans 13 residues. Germline V gene sequence: CDR1 SEHNR, CDR2 FQNEAQ (reference sequence).

As for this clone: Compared with germline, one end of the junction differs, possibly owing to a read error. The chain is built from TRBV7-7 and TRBJ2-7; 8 nucleotides align to TRBD1. The CDR3 spans 14 residues. CDR1 and CDR2 from the germline V gene are SSHAT and FNYEAQ (reference sequence). CDR3 in amino acids: CASSFDRGSNEQYF. The CDR3 DNA follows: TGTGCTAGCAGCTTCGACAGGGGTAGCAACGAGCAGTACTTC.

V gene TRBV30 combines with J gene TRBJ1-1; D not certain. The CDR3 loop spans 12 amino acids. Germline V gene lookup returns CDR1 GTSNPN and CDR2 SVGIG (reference sequence). V was cut by 5 bases and J by 5 bases, with 12 bases left in between. CDR3 residues: CAWGDSGTEAFF. As DNA, the CDR3 is TGTGCCTGGGGAGATTCTGGGACTGAAGCTTTCTTT. The full variable domain, in which reference TRBV30 and TRBJ1-1 provide the parts outside the CDR3, is SQTIHQWPATLVQPVGSPLSLECTVEGTSNPNLYWYRQAAGRGLQLLFYSVGIGQISSEVPQNLSASRPQDRQFILSSKKLLLSDSGFYLCAWGDSGTEAFFGQGTRLTVV.

The chain carries TRBV19 and TRBJ1-2; no reliable D call. Germline V gene data show CDR1 as LNHDA and CDR2 as SQIVND (reference sequence). Trimming removed 0 bases at V and 4 bases at J, with 12 bases between. The CDR3 has 15 residues. The CDR3 bases are TGTGCCAGTAGTATAGATCGACAAATCGTCTATGGCTACACCTTC. It is translated as CASSIDRQIVYGYTF.

V gene TRBV5-4 combines with J gene TRBJ2-7, with D unresolved. The V and J ends lost 1 base and 6 bases respectively, with 8 bases between them. The germline gives CDR1 SGHNT, CDR2 YYREEE (reference sequence). The CDR3 loop spans 12 amino acids. The CDR3: CASSLNGPEQYF. The CDR3 DNA reads as TGTGCCAGCAGCTTGAATGGCCCCGAGCAGTACTTC. Using reference TRBV5-4 and TRBJ2-7 for the parts outside the CDR3, the full variable domain is ETGVTQSPTHLIKTRGQQVTLRCSSQSGHNTVSWYQQALGQGPQFIFQYYREEENGRGNFPPRFSGLQFPNYSSELNVNALELDDSALYLCASSLNGPEQYFGPGTRLTVT.

The genes are TRBV5-1 and TRBJ2-2, with 7 bases lining up with TRBD2. The junction had 7 bases not matched to a gene; V was cut back by 0 bases and J by 5 bases. This CDR3 is built from 16 residues. The germline CDR1 and CDR2 sequences are SGHRS and YFSETQ. The CDR3 loop is CASSLDPGRLTGELFF. The CDR3 bases are TGCGCCAGCAGCTTGGATCCCGGGAGGTTAACCGGGGAGCTGTTTTTT.

The gene calls are TRBV2 and TRBJ1-3; the D gene is possibly TRBD1 (5 bases). This CDR3 contains 13 residues. V gave up 8 bases and J gave up 8 bases, with 16 bases separating them. CDR1 and CDR2 (germline): SNHLY, FYNNEI. This chain's CDR3 is CASFGFGDYTIYF. CDR3 sequence (DNA): TGTGCCAGCTTCGGGTTTGGGGACTACACCATATATTTT.

The chain combines TRBV19 with TRBJ1-2; the D gene is possibly TRBD1 (5 bases). CDR3 size: 14 residues. The V end lost 5 bases, the J end lost 4 bases, and 14 bases lay between the germline ends. Germline CDR1 is LNHDA and CDR2 is SQIVND (reference sequence). Here the CDR3 DNA reads TGTGCCAGTAGTTCCGCCTTAGGGGCCTATGGCTACACCTTC. Translation gives CASSSALGAYGYTF. Supplemented by reference TRBV19 and TRBJ1-2, the full variable domain reads DGGITQSPKYLFRKEGQNVTLSCEQNLNHDAMYWYRQDPGQGLRLIYYSQIVNDFQKGDIAEGYSVSREKKESFPLTVTSAQKNPTAFYLCASSSALGAYGYTFGSGTRLTVV.

The gene calls are TRBV5-1 and TRBJ1-5; tentative D call: TRBD1 (6 bases). Per germline, CDR1 SGHRS and CDR2 YFSETQ. This CDR3 is built from 21 residues. V was shortened by 1 base and J by 0 bases, with 26 bases between the two germline ends. The CDR3 protein is CASSLRVITGLGIYSNQPQHF. CDR3 DNA sequence: TGCGCCAGCAGCTTGCGGGTAATAACAGGGTTAGGCATATATAGCAATCAGCCCCAGCATTTT.

The rearrangement joins TRBV18 to TRBJ1-1, with D perhaps matching TRBD1 (6 bases). Germline CDR1 and CDR2: KGHSH and LQKENI. Trimming shortened V by 2 bases and J by 2 bases, and 9 bases separated the two germline ends. CDR3 length: 14 amino acids. CDR3 DNA: TGTGCCAGCTCACCAACAGGGATTAACACTGAAGCTTTCTTT. It is translated as CASSPTGINTEAFF.

V is TRBV20-1 and J is TRBJ1-2; D ambiguous. CDR1 and CDR2 from the germline V gene are DFQATT and SNEGSKA (reference sequence). V was cut by 3 bases and J by 5 bases, with 4 bases left in between. The CDR3 contains 10 residues. In nucleotides, the CDR3 is TGCAGTGCTAGCTCGTATGGCTACACCTTC. Amino acid sequence: CSASSYGYTF.

This rearrangement joins TRBV6-1 to TRBJ2-7, with TRBD2 identical over 7 bases. Germline CDR1 is MNHNS and CDR2 is SASEGT. This CDR3 contains 14 residues. V was pared by 5 bases and J by 2 bases, with 6 bases of the junction left unmatched. The DNA of the CDR3 is TGTGCCAGCAGTTATGGGGGGGAGGCCTACGAGCAGTACTTC. This encodes CASSYGGEAYEQYF.

The rearrangement links TRBV5-1 to TRBJ1-1, with D perhaps matching TRBD1 (6 bases). V was cut by 1 base and J by 5 bases, with 9 bases left in between. CDR3 length: 13 residues. Germline CDR1 and CDR2: SGHRS and YFSETQ. The CDR3 DNA follows: TGCGCCAGCAGCTTGACAGGGATGACTGAAGCTTTCTTT. Translation: CASSLTGMTEAFF.